A selection of T cell receptor beta chains follows, all from one sample in a study of STAT5B mutations in CD4+ large granular lymphocyte leukemia. The protocol was immunoSEQ multiplex PCR, while the TCRdb copy is restricted to in-frame clones and leaves out a portion. The sample consists of 35,000 or so clones, 69% of them appearing once. The sequenced sample was CD4+ T cells from blood buffy coats. These receptors were taken from a human donor in good health. Both conserved end residues are part of each CDR3. Fields, in order: J gene, D gene, clone size, V gene, CDR3 DNA, CDR3 protein. The D gene is left open where the match is weak. The size of a clone is reported for some rows only, either as once, few or many, or as a class for expanded clones.

TRBJ1-1,-,few,TRBV6-5,TGTGCCAGCAGTTACAGTGGGGTCACTGAAGCTTTCTTT,CASSYSGVTEAFF
TRBJ1-1,-,-,TRBV9,TGTGCCAGCAGCGTAGGCGTGGGCAGGGAGGCTTTCTTT,CASSVGVGREAFF
TRBJ2-7,TRBD1,few,TRBV6-5,TGTGCCAGCAGTTACTCCCTGACAGGGATCTATGACGAGCAGTACTTC,CASSYSLTGIYDEQYF
TRBJ1-1,-,-,TRBV5-1,TGCGCCAGCAGCCGCTTGCAGGGCAGCACTGAAGCTTTCTTT,CASSRLQGSTEAFF
TRBJ2-1,TRBD1,-,TRBV23-1,TGCGCCAGCAGTCAACCCGACAGGGGTCACTACAATGAGCAGTTCTTC,CASSQPDRGHYNEQFF
TRBJ1-3,-,-,TRBV14,TGTGCCAGCAGACCTCAGGGCTCTGGAAACACCATATATTTT,CASRPQGSGNTIYF
TRBJ1-6,-,-,TRBV4-3,TGCGCCAGCAGCCAGCAGGTTTGGGATTCACCCCTCCACTTT,CASSQQVWDSPLHF
TRBJ2-5,-,-,TRBV7-8,TGTGCCAGCAGCTTAGCGGGCGCTGAGACCCAGTACTTC,CASSLAGAETQYF
TRBJ1-5,TRBD1,-,TRBV19,TGTGCCAGTAGTATAGGACAGGGTCACCAGCCCCAGCATTTT,CASSIGQGHQPQHF
TRBJ1-6,TRBD1,-,TRBV28,TGTGCCAGCAGACCCGACAGGGGAGATTCACCCCTCCACTTT,CASRPDRGDSPLHF
TRBJ2-4,TRBD2,few,TRBV6-1,TGTGCCAGCAGCCCTAGCGGGGGAAAAAACATTCAGTACTTC,CASSPSGGKNIQYF
TRBJ2-3,TRBD1,-,TRBV2,TGTGCCAGCAACCGGGACAGGGGTACAGATACGCAGTATTTT,CASNRDRGTDTQYF
TRBJ2-3,-,-,TRBV5-1,TGCGCCAGCAGCTTGGAGCGGAACACAGATACGCAGTATTTT,CASSLERNTDTQYF
TRBJ2-2,-,-,TRBV28,TGTGCCAGCAGTTCCCAACCCGGGGAGCTGTTTTTT,CASSSQPGELFF
TRBJ1-2,-,-,TRBV15,TGTGCCACCAGCAGAGGGAGGAACCGGGACAACCTTGCCTTC,CATSRGRNRDNLAF
TRBJ2-2,-,-,TRBV7-9,TGTGCCAGCAGTCTTTTCCAGCCCATGGGGCCCGGGGAGCTGTTTTTT,CASSLFQPMGPGELFF
TRBJ2-2,-,-,TRBV6-5,TGTGCCAGCAGGACTCCTCCCGGGGAGCTGTTTTTT,CASRTPPGELFF
TRBJ1-2,-,-,TRBV4-3,TGCGCCAGCAGCCAAGGGGGTAGGAGGGGCTACACCTTC,CASSQGGRRGYTF
TRBJ1-1,-,-,TRBV5-1,TGCGCCAGCAGCCTAGGGATGAACACTGAAGCTTTCTTT,CASSLGMNTEAFF
TRBJ1-2,-,-,TRBV7-2,TGTGCCAGCAGCTTAAGGTATCTGGGTACTGCCTATGGCTACACCTTC,CASSLRYLGTAYGYTF
TRBJ1-4,-,-,TRBV5-1,TGCGCCAGCAGCCAAGGCACTTTAGGTGAAAAACTGTTTTTT,CASSQGTLGEKLFF
TRBJ1-1,-,-,TRBV18,TGTGCCAGCTCACCCCTGGCTTGGGGGGGTCGCACTGAAGCTTTCTTT,CASSPLAWGGRTEAFF
TRBJ1-4,-,-,TRBV9,TGTGCCAGCAGCCTCCGGGAGGGTTCAACTAATGAAAAACTGTTTTTT,CASSLREGSTNEKLFF
TRBJ1-2,TRBD1,-,TRBV29-1,TGCAGCTCCGGACAGGGAGCCGGCTACACCTTC,CSSGQGAGYTF
TRBJ2-7,TRBD1,-,TRBV5-1,TGCGCCAGCACACAGGGGATGGAGTACGAGCAGTACTTC,CASTQGMEYEQYF
TRBJ1-1,-,-,TRBV27,TGTGCCAGCAGTCTACAGGGCGCCCCCTTAGCTTTCTTT,CASSLQGAPLAFF
TRBJ2-7,-,-,TRBV27,TGTGCCAGCAGTCCGCCCTGGACAGACGAGCAGTACTTC,CASSPPWTDEQYF
TRBJ2-5,TRBD1,-,TRBV7-2,TGTGCCAGCAGCTCGACCCCACCCCGGACAGGGACGACCCAGTACTTC,CASSSTPPRTGTTQYF
TRBJ2-2,TRBD2,few,TRBV19,TGTGCCACTGGACTAGCGGGGGGCCCAAACACCGGGGAGCTGTTTTTT,CATGLAGGPNTGELFF
TRBJ2-7,-,-,TRBV14,TGTGCCAGCAGCCGCGGGGAGCAGTACTTC,CASSRGEQYF
TRBJ2-1,TRBD2,-,TRBV6-6,TGTGCCAGCACCTCCCGGGGGGGAACGCTGGGTGAGCAGTTCTTC,CASTSRGGTLGEQFF
TRBJ1-3,-,-,TRBV25-1,TGTGCCAGCAGTGACCAAGGGACAAGCTCTGGAAACACCATATATTTT,CASSDQGTSSGNTIYF